This T cell receptor (beta chain) appears in the sequencing data of a study of shared clonotypes between healthy human individuals. CD8 cells classed as naive were CD45RO-negative and positively selected for CCR7, excluding terminally differentiated effector memory CD45RA+ cells. The V end was cut by 6 bases, the J end by 4 bases, with 16 bases between. CDR3 length: 14 residues. CDR1 is MNHNY, CDR2 SVGAGI, per germline (reference sequence). Here immunoSEQ multiplex PCR was the method, and the copy in TCRdb shows in-frame clones only, minus some. The top ten clones hold approximately 1.7% of a sample with about 2.1 million clones, about 93% of them seen once.

The sequence came from a man aged 18 to 30 in good health. Some clones in this sample may be carry-over from other donors' samples. Material: naive CD8+ T cells from PBMCs. This sequence joins TRBV6-6 and TRBJ2-7, with D possibly being TRBD2 (6 bases). This CDR3 is CASSRGRELYEQYF. DNA for the CDR3: TGTGCCAGCAGCCGGGGCCGGGAGCTATACGAGCAGTACTTC.